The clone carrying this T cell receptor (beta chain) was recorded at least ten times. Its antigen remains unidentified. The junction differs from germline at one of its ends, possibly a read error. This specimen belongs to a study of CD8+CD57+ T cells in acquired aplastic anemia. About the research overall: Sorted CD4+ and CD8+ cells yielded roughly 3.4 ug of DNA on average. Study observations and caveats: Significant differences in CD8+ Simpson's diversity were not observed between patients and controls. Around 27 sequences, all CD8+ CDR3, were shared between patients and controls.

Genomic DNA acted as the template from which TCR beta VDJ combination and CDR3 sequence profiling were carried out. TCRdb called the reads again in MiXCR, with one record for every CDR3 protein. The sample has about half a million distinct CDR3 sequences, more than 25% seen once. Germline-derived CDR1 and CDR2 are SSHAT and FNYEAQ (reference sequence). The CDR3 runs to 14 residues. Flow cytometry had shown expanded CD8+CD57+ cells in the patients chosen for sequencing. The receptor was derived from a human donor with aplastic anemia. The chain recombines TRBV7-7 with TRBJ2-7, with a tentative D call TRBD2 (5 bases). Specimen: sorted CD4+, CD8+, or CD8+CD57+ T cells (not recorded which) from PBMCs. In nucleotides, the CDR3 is TGTGCTAGCAGCTCGTCGACTACCTCCTACGAGCAGTACTTC. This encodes CASSSSTTSYEQYF.